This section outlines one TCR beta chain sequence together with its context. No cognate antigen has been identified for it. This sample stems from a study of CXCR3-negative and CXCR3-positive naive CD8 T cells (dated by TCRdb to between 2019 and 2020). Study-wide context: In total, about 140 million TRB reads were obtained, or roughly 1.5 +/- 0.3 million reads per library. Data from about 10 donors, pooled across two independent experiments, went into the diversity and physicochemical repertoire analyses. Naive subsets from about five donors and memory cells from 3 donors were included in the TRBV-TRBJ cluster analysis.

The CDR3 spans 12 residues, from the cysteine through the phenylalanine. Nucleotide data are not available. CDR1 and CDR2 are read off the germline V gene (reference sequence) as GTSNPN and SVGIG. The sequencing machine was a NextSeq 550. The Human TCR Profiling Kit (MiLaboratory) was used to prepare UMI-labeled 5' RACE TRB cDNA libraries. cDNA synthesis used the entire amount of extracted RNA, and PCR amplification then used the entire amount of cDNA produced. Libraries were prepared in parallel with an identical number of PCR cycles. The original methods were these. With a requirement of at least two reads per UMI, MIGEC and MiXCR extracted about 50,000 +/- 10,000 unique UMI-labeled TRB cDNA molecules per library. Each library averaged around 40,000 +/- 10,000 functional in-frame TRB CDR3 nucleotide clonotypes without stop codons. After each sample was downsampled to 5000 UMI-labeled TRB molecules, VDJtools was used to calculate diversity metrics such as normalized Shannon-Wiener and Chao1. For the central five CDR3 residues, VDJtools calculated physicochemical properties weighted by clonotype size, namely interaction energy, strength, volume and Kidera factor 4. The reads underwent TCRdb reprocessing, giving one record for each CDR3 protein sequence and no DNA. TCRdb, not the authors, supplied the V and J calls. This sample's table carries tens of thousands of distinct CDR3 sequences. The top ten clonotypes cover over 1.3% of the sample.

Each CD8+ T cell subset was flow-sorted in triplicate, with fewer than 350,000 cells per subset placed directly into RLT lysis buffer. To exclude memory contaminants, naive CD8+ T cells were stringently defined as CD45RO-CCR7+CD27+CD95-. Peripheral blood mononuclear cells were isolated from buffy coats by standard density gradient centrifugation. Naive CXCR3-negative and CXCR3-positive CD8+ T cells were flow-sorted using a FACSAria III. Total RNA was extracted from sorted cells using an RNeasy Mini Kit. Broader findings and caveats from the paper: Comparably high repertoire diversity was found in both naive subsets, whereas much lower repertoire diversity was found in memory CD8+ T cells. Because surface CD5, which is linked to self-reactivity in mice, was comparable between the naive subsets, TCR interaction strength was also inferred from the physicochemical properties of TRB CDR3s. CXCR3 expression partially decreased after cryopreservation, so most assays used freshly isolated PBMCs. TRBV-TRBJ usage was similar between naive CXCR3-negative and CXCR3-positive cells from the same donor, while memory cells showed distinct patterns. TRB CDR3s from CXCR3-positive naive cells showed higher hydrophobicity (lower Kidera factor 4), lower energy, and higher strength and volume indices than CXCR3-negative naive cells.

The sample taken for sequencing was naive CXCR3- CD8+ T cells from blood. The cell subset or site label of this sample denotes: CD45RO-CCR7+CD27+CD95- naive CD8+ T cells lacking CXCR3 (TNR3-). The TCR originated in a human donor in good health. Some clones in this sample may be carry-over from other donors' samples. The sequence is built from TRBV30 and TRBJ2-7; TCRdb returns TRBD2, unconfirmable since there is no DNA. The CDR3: CASYSGSDEQYF.